This T cell receptor (beta chain) was sequenced in a study of cytomegalovirus exposure and HLA in healthy donors. About the study: Prior work identified 120 million or so unique TCR beta sequences in roughly 190 million T cells. Regarding the study as a whole: Researchers counted roughly 150 TCR beta chains as cytomegalovirus-associated. Most TCR beta V segments were productive about 87% or about 30% of the time in an earlier analysis.

This clone was observed a handful of times. What it binds is not known. The CDR3 covers 12 residues. The germline V and J ends were trimmed by 7 bases and 5 bases, with 12 bases remaining between them. Germline V gene sequence: CDR1 WNHNN, CDR2 SYGVQD (reference sequence). Use of 60 Vbeta and 13 Jbeta primers characterized the PCR. Original data processing: The authors later counted about 80 million unique TCR beta chains, some 12 million of them shared. Assay used: immunoSEQ multiplex PCR; TCRdb lists only in-frame clones, some missing. V and J calls and clone size are copied from that table; D and trimming were computed from the DNA. Of roughly 160,000 clones detected, around 80% appear once; the ten largest clones hold roughly 7.6%.

Sequences were obtained from PBMCs. The sequence derives from a woman aged 30 to 39 in good health and CMV-seropositive. The V and J genes are TRBV10-1 and TRBJ2-7; no clear D gene. The CDR3 sequence: CASKVSPDEQYF. CDR3 bases: TGCGCCAGCAAAGTTAGCCCTGACGAGCAGTACTTC.